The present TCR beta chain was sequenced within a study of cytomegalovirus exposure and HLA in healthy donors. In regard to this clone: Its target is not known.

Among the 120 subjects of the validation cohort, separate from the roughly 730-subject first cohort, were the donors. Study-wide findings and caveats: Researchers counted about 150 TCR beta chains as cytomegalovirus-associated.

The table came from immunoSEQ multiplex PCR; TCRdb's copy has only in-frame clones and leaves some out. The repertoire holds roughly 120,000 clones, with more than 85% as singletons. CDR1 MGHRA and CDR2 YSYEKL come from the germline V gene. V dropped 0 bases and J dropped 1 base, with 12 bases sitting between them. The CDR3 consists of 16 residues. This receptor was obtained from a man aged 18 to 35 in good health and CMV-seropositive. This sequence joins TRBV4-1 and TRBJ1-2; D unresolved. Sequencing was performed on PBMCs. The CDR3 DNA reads TGCGCCAGCAGCCAAGAATACACAGTTCTTAACTATGGCTACACCTTC. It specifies CASSQEYTVLNYGYTF.